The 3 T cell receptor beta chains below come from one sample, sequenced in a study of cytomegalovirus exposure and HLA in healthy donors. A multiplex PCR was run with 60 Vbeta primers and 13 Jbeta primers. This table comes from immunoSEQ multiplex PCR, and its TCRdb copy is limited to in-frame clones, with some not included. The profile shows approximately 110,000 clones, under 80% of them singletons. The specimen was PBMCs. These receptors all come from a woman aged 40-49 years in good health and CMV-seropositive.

The CDR3 DNA reads TGTGCCAGCAGCCCCCGTAGCGGGTTGGAGGATGAGCAGTTCTTC. It encodes CASSPRSGLEDEQFF. J is TRBJ2-1 and V is TRBV11-3; TRBD2 matches at 7 bases. The CDR3 runs 15 residues. V gave up 5 bases and J gave up 8 bases; unmatched junction bases: 12. Germline loops: CDR1 SGHNT, CDR2 YENEEA.

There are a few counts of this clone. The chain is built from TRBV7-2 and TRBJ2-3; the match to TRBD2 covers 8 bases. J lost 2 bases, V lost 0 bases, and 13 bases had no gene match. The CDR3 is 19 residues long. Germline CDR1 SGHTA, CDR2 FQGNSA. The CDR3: CASSLARGLGSGPTDTQYF. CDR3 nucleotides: TGTGCCAGCAGCTTAGCCCGGGGACTAGGCTCGGGGCCCACAGATACGCAGTATTTT. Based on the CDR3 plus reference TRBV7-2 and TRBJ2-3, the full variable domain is GAGVSQSPSNKVTEKGKDVELRCDPISGHTALYWYRQSLGQGLEFLIYFQGNSAPDKSGLPSDRFSAERTGGSVSTLTIQRTQQEDSAVYLCASSLARGLGSGPTDTQYFGPGTRLTVL.

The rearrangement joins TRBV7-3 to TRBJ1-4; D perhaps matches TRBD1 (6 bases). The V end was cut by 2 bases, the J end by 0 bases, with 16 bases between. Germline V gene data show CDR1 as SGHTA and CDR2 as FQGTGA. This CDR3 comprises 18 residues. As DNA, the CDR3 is TGTGCCAGCAGCTTAGTGCGGCAGGGGCTACCAACTAATGAAAAACTGTTTTTT. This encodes CASSLVRQGLPTNEKLFF.